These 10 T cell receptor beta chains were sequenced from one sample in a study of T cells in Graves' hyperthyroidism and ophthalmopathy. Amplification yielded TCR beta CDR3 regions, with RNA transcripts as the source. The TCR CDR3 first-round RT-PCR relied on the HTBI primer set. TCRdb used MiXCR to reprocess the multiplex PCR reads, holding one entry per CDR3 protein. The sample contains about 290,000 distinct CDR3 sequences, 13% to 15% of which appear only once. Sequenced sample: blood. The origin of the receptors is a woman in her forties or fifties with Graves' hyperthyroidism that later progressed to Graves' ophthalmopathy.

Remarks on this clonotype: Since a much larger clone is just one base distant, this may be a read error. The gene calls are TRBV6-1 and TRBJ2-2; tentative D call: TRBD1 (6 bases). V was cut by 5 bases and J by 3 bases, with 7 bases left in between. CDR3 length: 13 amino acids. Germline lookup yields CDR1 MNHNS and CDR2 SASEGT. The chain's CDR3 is CASSSGDTGELFF. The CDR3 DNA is TGTGCCAGCAGTTCAGGGGACACCGGGGAGCTGTTTTTT.

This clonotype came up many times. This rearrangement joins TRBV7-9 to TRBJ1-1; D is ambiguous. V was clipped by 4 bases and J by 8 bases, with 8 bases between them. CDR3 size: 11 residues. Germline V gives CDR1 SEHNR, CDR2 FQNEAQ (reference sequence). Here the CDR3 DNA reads TGTGCCAGCAGCTCAGCGAGAGAAGCTTTCTTT. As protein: CASSSAREAFF.

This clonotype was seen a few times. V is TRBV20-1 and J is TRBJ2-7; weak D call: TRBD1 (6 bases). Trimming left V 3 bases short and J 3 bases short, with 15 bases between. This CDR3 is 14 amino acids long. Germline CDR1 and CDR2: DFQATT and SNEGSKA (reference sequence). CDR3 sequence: CSASVGAQDYEQYF. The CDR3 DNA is TGCAGTGCTAGTGTGGGGGCTCAGGACTACGAGCAGTACTTC.

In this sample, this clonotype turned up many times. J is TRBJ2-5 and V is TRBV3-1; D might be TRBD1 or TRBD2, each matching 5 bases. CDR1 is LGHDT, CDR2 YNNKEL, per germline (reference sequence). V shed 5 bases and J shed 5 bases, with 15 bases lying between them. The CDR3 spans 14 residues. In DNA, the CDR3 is TGTGCCAGCAGCGTCCCTGGGACGTCGGAGACCCAGTACTTC. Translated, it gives CASSVPGTSETQYF.

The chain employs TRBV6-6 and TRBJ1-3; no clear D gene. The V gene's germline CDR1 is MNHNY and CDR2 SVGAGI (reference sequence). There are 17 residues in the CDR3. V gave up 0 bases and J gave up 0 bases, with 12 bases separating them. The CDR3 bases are TGTGCCAGCAGTTACTCGCGGACGGCTCACTCTGGAAACACCATATATTTT. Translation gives CASSYSRTAHSGNTIYF.

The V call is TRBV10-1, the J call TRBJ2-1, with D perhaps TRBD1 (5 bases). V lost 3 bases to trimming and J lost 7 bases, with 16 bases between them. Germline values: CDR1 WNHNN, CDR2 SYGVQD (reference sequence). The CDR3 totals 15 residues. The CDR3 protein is CASSEGGATGNEQFF. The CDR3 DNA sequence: TGCGCCAGCAGTGAAGGTGGGGCTACGGGTAATGAGCAGTTCTTC.

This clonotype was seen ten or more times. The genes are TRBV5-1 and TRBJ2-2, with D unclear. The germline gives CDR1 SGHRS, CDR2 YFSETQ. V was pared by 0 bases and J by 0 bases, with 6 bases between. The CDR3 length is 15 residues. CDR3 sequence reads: CASSLVEPNTGELFF. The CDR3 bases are TGCGCCAGCAGCTTGGTAGAACCGAACACCGGGGAGCTGTTTTTT.

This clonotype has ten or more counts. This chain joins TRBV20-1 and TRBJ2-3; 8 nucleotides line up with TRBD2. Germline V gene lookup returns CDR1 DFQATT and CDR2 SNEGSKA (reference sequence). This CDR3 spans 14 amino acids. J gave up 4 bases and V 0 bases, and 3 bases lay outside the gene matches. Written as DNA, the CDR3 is TGCAGTGCTAGAGACAGCGGGAGTGCAGATACGCAGTATTTT. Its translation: CSARDSGSADTQYF.

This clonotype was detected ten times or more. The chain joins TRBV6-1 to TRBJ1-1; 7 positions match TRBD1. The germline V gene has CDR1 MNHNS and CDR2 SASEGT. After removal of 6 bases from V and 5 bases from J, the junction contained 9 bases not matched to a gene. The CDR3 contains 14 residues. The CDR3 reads CASRARGGKTEAFF. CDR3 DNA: TGTGCCAGCAGGGCCAGGGGGGGGAAAACTGAAGCTTTCTTT.

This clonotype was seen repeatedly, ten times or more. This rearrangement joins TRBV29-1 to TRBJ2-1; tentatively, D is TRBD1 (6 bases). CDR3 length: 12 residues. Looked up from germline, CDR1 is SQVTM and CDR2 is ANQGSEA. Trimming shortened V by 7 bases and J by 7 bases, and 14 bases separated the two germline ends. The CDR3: CSAGQLRNEQFF. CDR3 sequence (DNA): TGCAGCGCCGGACAGCTTAGGAATGAGCAGTTCTTC.